These 26 T cell receptor beta chains were sequenced from one sample in a study of beta chain features in type 1 diabetes. The investigators reverse transcribed all of the isolated RNA, so they sequenced expressed TCRB transcripts. Libraries were prepared by immunoSEQ multiplex PCR; TCRdb keeps only in-frame clonotypes and omits some of them. Of 200,000 to 250,000 clones listed, roughly a tenth are singletons. Sequenced: central memory CD4+ T cells from blood. These receptors originate from a young man in good health.

This clone was observed many times. This sequence joins TRBV10-3 and TRBJ2-1; D gene unclear. V lost 3 bases and J lost 9, with 15 bases in between. The germline V gene encodes CDR1 ENHRY and CDR2 SYGVKD. The CDR3 contains 14 residues. The CDR3 loop is CAISEQLLRGEQFF. For the CDR3, the DNA is TGTGCCATCAGTGAACAGCTCCTTCGAGGTGAGCAGTTCTTC.

The chain recombines TRBV6-6 with TRBJ2-3, with D possibly matching TRBD2 (7 bases). The CDR3 covers 13 residues. V was trimmed by 7 bases and J by 6 bases, leaving 14 bases between them. Germline V lookup: CDR1 MNHNY, CDR2 SVGAGI (reference sequence). The CDR3 here is CASKGGGIDTQYF. The CDR3 DNA reads as TGTGCCAGCAAGGGGGGAGGGATTGATACGCAGTATTTT.

The V gene is TRBV30, the J gene TRBJ2-3; 8 bases are shared with TRBD2. The CDR3 is 15 residues long. Per the germline V gene, CDR1 is GTSNPN and CDR2 is SVGIG (reference sequence). Trimming cost V 4 bases and J 5 bases; bases outside gene matches: 11. The CDR3 here is CAWNFDSGGEDTQYF. CDR3 DNA: TGTGCCTGGAATTTCGACTCGGGAGGGGAAGATACGCAGTATTTT.

This clone was observed at least ten times. The chain combines TRBV7-9 with TRBJ1-1, with 7 bases fitting TRBD1. The CDR3 has 16 amino acids. V gave up 5 bases and J gave up 0 bases; unmatched junction bases: 9. CDR1 SEHNR and CDR2 FQNEAQ come from the germline V gene (reference sequence). The CDR3 DNA is TGTGCCAGCAGCGATAGACCCGGGACAGTGAACACTGAAGCTTTCTTT. It yields the protein CASSDRPGTVNTEAFF.

This chain links TRBV5-4 with TRBJ2-1, with D tentatively TRBD2 (6 bases). Trimming stripped 5 bases from V and 9 bases from J, with 33 bases between. The V gene's germline CDR1 is SGHNT and CDR2 YYREEE (reference sequence). The CDR3 is made up of 19 amino acids. The CDR3 DNA follows: TGTGCCAGCAGGGCCCCGGCGGGGTGCGCTGGAGGGAATCTTCCTGAGCAGTTCTTC. This translates into CASRAPAGCAGGNLPEQFF.

DNA for the CDR3: TGTGCCAGCAGCTTTGGCAGGGAAAGGGGCTACACCTTC. It yields the protein CASSFGRERGYTF. This chain links TRBV5-4 with TRBJ1-2, with D tentatively TRBD1 (5 bases). Trimming shortened V by 2 bases and J by 8 bases, and 13 bases separated the two germline ends. This CDR3 contains 13 residues. Germline CDR1 SGHNT, CDR2 YYREEE (reference sequence).

The CDR3 nucleotides read TGTGCCTGGAGTGTGAGAAGGGGCCTTCTCAATCAGCCCCAGCATTTT. This gives the protein CAWSVRRGLLNQPQHF. The chain carries TRBV30 and TRBJ1-5, with a weak D call TRBD1 (5 bases). The V end was cut by 0 bases, the J end by 3 bases, with 15 bases between. In germline, CDR1 is GTSNPN, CDR2 SVGIG (reference sequence). CDR3 length: 16 amino acids.

The chain joins TRBV6-1 to TRBJ1-2, with D tentatively TRBD1 (6 bases). Germline CDR1 reads MNHNS; CDR2 reads SASEGT. Trimming pared 0 bases from V and 4 bases from J, leaving 15 bases between. The CDR3 contains 16 residues. The DNA for the CDR3 is TGTGCCAGCAGTGAAGCACGGACCAGGGGCGGCTATGGCTACACCTTC. It yields the protein CASSEARTRGGYGYTF.

Only one count was recorded for this clone. This sequence joins TRBV6-5 and TRBJ2-7; D perhaps matches TRBD1 (6 bases). The CDR3 consists of 12 residues. V was trimmed by 6 bases and J by 2 bases, leaving 8 bases between them. Germline values: CDR1 MNHEY, CDR2 SVGAGI. This CDR3 reads CASRQGTYEQYF. The CDR3 DNA is TGTGCCAGCAGACAGGGTACCTACGAGCAGTACTTC.

In this sample, this clone turned up a few times. The CDR3 protein is CASSPFGGKGTDTQYF. In DNA form, the CDR3 reads TGTGCCAGCAGCCCCTTTGGGGGTAAGGGCACAGATACGCAGTATTTT. This sequence joins TRBV7-8 and TRBJ2-3, with D tentatively TRBD1 or TRBD2 (5 bases each). V shed 5 bases and J shed 1 base, with 16 bases lying between them. The CDR3 runs to 16 residues. Looked up from germline, CDR1 is SGHVS and CDR2 is FQNEAQ.

This clone was detected many times. The V call is TRBV18, the J call TRBJ1-5, with 7 bases fitting TRBD1. CDR1 is KGHSH, CDR2 LQKENI, per germline. This CDR3 has 14 residues. The junction had 8 bases not matched to a gene; V was cut back by 6 bases and J by 6 bases. DNA of the CDR3: TGTGCCAGCTCTCTGGGACAGATCCCTCAGCCCCAGCATTTT. Translated: CASSLGQIPQPQHF. The full variable domain, with the rest looked up from reference TRBV18 and TRBJ1-5, is NAGVMQNPRHLVRRRGQEARLRCSPMKGHSHVYWYRQLPEEGLKFMVYLQKENIIDESGMPKERFSAEFPKEGPSILRIQQVVRGDSAAYFCASSLGQIPQPQHFGDGTRLSIL.

The chain recombines TRBV6-5 with TRBJ1-4; TRBD1 matches 11 bases. V was pared by 7 bases and J by 7 bases, with 5 bases of the junction left unmatched. The germline gives CDR1 MNHEY, CDR2 SVGAGI. The length of the CDR3 is 14 residues. The CDR3 DNA sequence: TGTGCCAGCAAACGGACAGGGGGCTCTGAAAAACTGTTTTTT. Protein: CASKRTGGSEKLFF.

The chain carries TRBV6-1 and TRBJ2-3; D may be TRBD1 or TRBD2 (5 bases each). The germline V gene has CDR1 MNHNS and CDR2 SASEGT. V was trimmed by 5 bases and J by 8 bases, leaving 14 bases between them. This CDR3 is 13 amino acids long. CDR3 sequence: CASSRDGWGTQYF. Here the CDR3 DNA reads TGTGCCAGCAGTCGGGACGGCTGGGGTACGCAGTATTTT.

This clone was counted a few times. This chain connects TRBV5-8 to TRBJ2-7, with TRBD2 identical over 12 bases. The length of the CDR3 is 18 residues. The junction had 10 bases not matched to a gene; V was cut back by 0 bases and J by 3 bases. In germline, CDR1 is SGHTS, CDR2 YDEGEE. The CDR3 here is CASSLGPSGRAALYEQYF. In DNA, the CDR3 is TGTGCCAGCAGCTTGGGTCCTAGCGGGAGGGCGGCCCTCTACGAGCAGTACTTC.

This clone came up a few times. The chain couples TRBV2 to TRBJ2-7, with D perhaps being TRBD1 or TRBD2 (5 bases each). This CDR3 is built from 19 residues. V lost 7 bases to trimming and J lost 1 base, with 29 bases between them. Germline CDR1 and CDR2: SNHLY and FYNNEI. CDR3 residues: CASTDRSTAGTRGSYEQYF. In DNA, the CDR3 is TGTGCCAGCACTGACAGAAGTACGGCCGGGACGCGAGGGTCCTACGAGCAGTACTTC.

This clone has a handful of counts. The V call is TRBV7-2, the J call TRBJ1-2; D is ambiguous. The germline gives CDR1 SGHTA, CDR2 FQGNSA. Trimming removed 1 base at V and 3 bases at J, with 6 bases between. The CDR3 contains 13 residues. CDR3 protein: CASSLDRDYGYTF. DNA for the CDR3: TGTGCCAGCAGCTTAGATCGTGACTATGGCTACACCTTC.

In this sample, this clone turned up a few times. The rearrangement joins TRBV7-9 to TRBJ1-1; D is uncertain. The CDR3 length is 14 residues. The germline V gene has CDR1 SEHNR and CDR2 FQNEAQ (reference sequence). The V end lost 2 bases, the J end lost 6 bases, and 13 bases lay between the germline ends. The CDR3 sequence: CASSLIADNSEAFF. The DNA of the CDR3 is TGTGCCAGCAGCTTAATTGCAGATAACTCTGAAGCTTTCTTT.

This clone was picked up a small number of times. The chain joins TRBV30 to TRBJ1-1; TRBD1 is a possible D gene (5 bases). Trimming pared 3 bases from V and 1 base from J, leaving 12 bases between. The V gene's germline CDR1 is GTSNPN and CDR2 SVGIG (reference sequence). This CDR3 has 14 residues. The CDR3 here is CAWRGGAGNTEAFF. The CDR3 nucleotides read TGTGCCTGGAGGGGAGGGGCGGGGAACACTGAAGCTTTCTTT. Based on the CDR3 plus reference TRBV30 and TRBJ1-1, the full variable domain is SQTIHQWPATLVQPVGSPLSLECTVEGTSNPNLYWYRQAAGRGLQLLFYSVGIGQISSEVPQNLSASRPQDRQFILSSKKLLLSDSGFYLCAWRGGAGNTEAFFGQGTRLTVV.

The genes are TRBV28 and TRBJ2-5; no definite D call. CDR1 and CDR2 (germline): MDHEN, SYDVKM. The V end lost 3 bases, the J end lost 5 bases, and 4 bases lay between the germline ends. CDR3 length: 11 amino acids. CDR3: CASSLAETQYF. The CDR3 region has the DNA TGTGCCAGCAGTTTGGCGGAGACCCAGTACTTC.

This clone was counted at least ten times. CDR3 bases: TGTGCCAGCAGCTTGACGACTAGCGGCACAGATACGCAGTATTTT. Protein: CASSLTTSGTDTQYF. The chain recombines TRBV7-2 with TRBJ2-3; 8 bases align to TRBD2. The CDR3 totals 15 residues. Germline CDR1 reads SGHTA; CDR2 reads FQGNSA. Unmatched junction bases numbered 3, after V lost 3 bases and J lost 1 base.

This clone showed up just a few times. Other DNA sequences within the sample encode an identical CDR3. The V and J genes are TRBV7-2 and TRBJ2-1, with 9 bases that match TRBD2. V shed 8 bases, J shed 0 bases, and the junction held 2 bases outside the gene matches. This CDR3 comprises 14 residues. Germline V gene lookup returns CDR1 SGHTA and CDR2 FQGNSA. The CDR3 coding sequence is TGTGCCAGCGGTAGCGGGAGCTCCTACAATGAGCAGTTCTTC. This gives the protein CASGSGSSYNEQFF.

This chain links TRBV7-9 with TRBJ2-2; D is ambiguous. Germline values: CDR1 SEHNR, CDR2 FQNEAQ (reference sequence). The CDR3 totals 16 residues. V lost 5 bases and J lost 1, with 14 bases in between. The chain's CDR3 is CASSPRVAGNTGELFF. CDR3 DNA sequence: TGTGCCAGCAGCCCTCGTGTGGCAGGGAACACCGGGGAGCTGTTTTTT. The full variable domain, in which reference TRBV7-9 and TRBJ2-2 provide the parts outside the CDR3, is DTGVSQNPRHKITKRGQNVTFRCDPISEHNRLYWYRQTLGQGPEFLTYFQNEAQLEKSRLLSDRFSAERPKGSFSTLEIQRTEQGDSAMYLCASSPRVAGNTGELFFGEGSRLTVL.

The J gene is TRBJ2-6, the V gene TRBV6-5; D possibly corresponds to TRBD2 (5 bases). This CDR3 is 13 amino acids long. The ends were cut back, 6 bases at V and 2 bases at J, with 5 bases in the middle. Germline lookup yields CDR1 MNHEY and CDR2 SVGAGI. As DNA, the CDR3 is TGTGCCAGCAGGGAGGCTGGGGCCAACGTCCTGACTTTC. Residues: CASREAGANVLTF.

This clone was counted at least ten times. The rearrangement uses TRBV30 and TRBJ2-1; D perhaps matches TRBD2 (6 bases). The CDR3 consists of 13 residues. Per germline, CDR1 GTSNPN and CDR2 SVGIG (reference sequence). Deletions cut 0 bases from V and 7 bases from J, with 10 bases between. The CDR3 region is CAWSVPGVNEQFF. DNA of the CDR3: TGTGCCTGGAGTGTACCGGGGGTTAATGAGCAGTTCTTC.

Comment on this clone: Other DNA sequences in this sample translate to the same CDR3. The V gene is TRBV9, the J gene TRBJ2-1; D remains ambiguous. Per the germline V gene, CDR1 is SGDLS and CDR2 is YYNGEE. V lost 0 bases and J lost 8, with 6 bases in between. CDR3 size: 12 residues. CDR3 loop: CASSVDRDEQFF. The CDR3 DNA follows: TGTGCCAGCAGCGTAGATAGGGATGAGCAGTTCTTC. The whole variable domain, filled in from reference TRBV9 and TRBJ2-1, reads DSGVTQTPKHLITATGQRVTLRCSPRSGDLSVYWYQQSLDQGLQFLIQYYNGEERAKGNILERFSAQQFPDLHSELNLSSLELGDSALYFCASSVDRDEQFFGPGTRLTVL.

V and J are TRBV5-4 and TRBJ2-7; 8 bases line up with TRBD1. The CDR3 runs 14 residues. Germline trimming cut 4 bases from V and 0 bases from J; bases unmatched to any gene: 3. The germline gives CDR1 SGHNT, CDR2 YYREEE (reference sequence). Here the CDR3 reads CASSPGGGSYEQYF. CDR3 sequence (DNA): TGTGCCAGCAGCCCAGGGGGCGGCTCCTACGAGCAGTACTTC.